Shown below are 26 T cell receptor beta chains from a single sample sequenced in a study of response to subunit inactivated influenza vaccine. TCRdb used MiXCR to reprocess the RT-PCR reads, holding one entry per CDR3 protein. The table shows fewer than 550,000 distinct CDR3 sequences, with 25% occurring only once. The source material was CD4+ T cells sorted from PBMCs, sampled roughly 5 days after vaccination. These TCRs come from a man between 50 and 59 years old who received an inactivated influenza vaccine.

V gene TRBV24-1 combines with J gene TRBJ2-1; 13 nucleotides line up with TRBD2. Germline assignment: CDR1 KGHDR and CDR2 SFDVKD. This CDR3 contains 16 residues. After removal of 3 bases from V and 2 bases from J, the junction contained 0 bases not matched to a gene. The CDR3 loop reads CATSDGLAGAYNEQFF. The CDR3 DNA reads TGTGCCACCAGTGATGGACTAGCGGGAGCCTACAATGAGCAGTTCTTC.

As to this clonotype: A much larger clone differs by one base, so this may be a read error. The chain combines TRBV7-2 with TRBJ2-1; 8 bases are a match to TRBD2. J was trimmed by 0 bases and V by 4 bases; bases with no gene match: 2. The CDR3 is 15 residues long. CDR1 is SGHTA, CDR2 FQGNSA, per germline. CDR3 residues: CASSSGGNSYNEQFF. The CDR3 DNA sequence: TGTGCCAGCAGCTCGGGGGGGAACTCCTACAATGAGCAGTTCTTC.

The J gene is TRBJ2-2, the V gene TRBV5-6; possible D gene TRBD2, 6 bases. Germline V gene sequence: CDR1 SGHDT, CDR2 YYEEEE. The CDR3 length is 15 residues. V gave up 0 bases and J gave up 4 bases, with 10 bases separating them. The CDR3 region is CASSLDLGGTGELFF. CDR3 DNA: TGTGCCAGCAGCTTGGATCTGGGGGGCACCGGGGAGCTGTTTTTT.

The V gene is TRBV29-1, the J gene TRBJ2-3; TRBD2 aligns across 7 bases. Germline V CDR1 and CDR2: SQVTM, ANQGSEA. This CDR3 comprises 14 residues. Trimming removed 3 bases from V and 0 bases from J; junction bases left unmatched: 3. The CDR3 region has the DNA TGCAGCGTTGAGGATAGCGGGAGCACAGATACGCAGTATTTT. Translation gives CSVEDSGSTDTQYF.

This clonotype has a count of ten or more. DNA of the CDR3: TGTGCCAGCAGCTCACGATTAGCGGGGGGGCTGGATACGCAGTATTTT. The encoded protein is CASSSRLAGGLDTQYF. This chain uses TRBV7-2 with TRBJ2-3, with 11 bases lining up with TRBD2. CDR1 SGHTA and CDR2 FQGNSA come from the germline V gene. The junction had 9 bases not matched to a gene; V was cut back by 4 bases and J by 6 bases. There are 16 residues in the CDR3. The full variable domain, in which reference TRBV7-2 and TRBJ2-3 provide the parts outside the CDR3, is GAGVSQSPSNKVTEKGKDVELRCDPISGHTALYWYRQSLGQGLEFLIYFQGNSAPDKSGLPSDRFSAERTGGSVSTLTIQRTQQEDSAVYLCASSSRLAGGLDTQYFGPGTRLTVL.

The gene calls are TRBV2 and TRBJ2-7, with 7 nucleotides matching TRBD1. The germline CDR1 and CDR2 sequences are SNHLY and FYNNEI. This CDR3 has 16 residues. The J segment lost 0 bases and the V segment lost 6 bases, leaving 11 bases of the junction unmatched. The CDR3: CASRGTFRDSSYEQYF. The CDR3 nucleotides read TGTGCCAGCAGGGGTACGTTCCGGGACAGCTCCTACGAGCAGTACTTC. The whole variable domain, remainder taken from reference TRBV2 and TRBJ2-7, is EPEVTQTPSHQVTQMGQEVILRCVPISNHLYFYWYRQILGQKVEFLVSFYNNEISEKSEIFDDQFSVERPDGSNFTLKIRSTKLEDSAMYFCASRGTFRDSSYEQYFGPGTRLTVT.

This clonotype appeared many times. This chain links TRBV12-3 or TRBV12-4 with TRBJ2-7; 8 bases align to TRBD1. V lost 8 bases, J lost 4 bases, and 10 bases stayed unmatched. The CDR3 length is 14 residues. CDR3 sequence reads: CASAPGQGFYEQYF. The DNA of the CDR3 is TGTGCCAGCGCCCCAGGACAGGGATTTTACGAGCAGTACTTC.

This chain joins TRBV12-3 or TRBV12-4 and TRBJ2-1; D not certain. The V end lost 6 bases, the J end lost 8 bases, and 14 bases lay between the germline ends. This CDR3 is built from 13 residues. CDR3 region: CASRQPTTDEQFF. The CDR3 region has the DNA TGTGCCAGCAGACAACCAACGACCGATGAGCAGTTCTTC.

The chain combines TRBV20-1 with TRBJ1-5, with D uncertain. This CDR3 is built from 15 residues. The V and J ends lost 1 base and 0 bases respectively, with 10 bases between them. Germline-derived CDR1 and CDR2 are DFQATT and SNEGSKA (reference sequence). CDR3 in amino acids: CSARVWSYSNQPQHF. CDR3 sequence (DNA): TGCAGTGCTAGAGTTTGGAGCTATAGCAATCAGCCCCAGCATTTT.

The V and J genes are TRBV5-5 and TRBJ2-5; 8 bases agree with TRBD2. Trimming at V came to 4 bases and at J to 1 base, leaving 6 bases not matched to a gene. The CDR3 runs 15 residues. CDR1 is SGHKS, CDR2 YYEKEE, per germline (reference sequence). The CDR3 loop reads CASSPRGGSQETQYF. CDR3 in DNA: TGTGCCAGCAGCCCCCGGGGGGGGTCCCAAGAGACCCAGTACTTC.

This clonotype has more than one count but fewer than ten. This chain links TRBV15 with TRBJ1-5, with D hard to call. Per germline, CDR1 LNHNV and CDR2 YYDKDF (reference sequence). This CDR3 has 12 residues. V was clipped by 0 bases and J by 10 bases, with 7 bases between them. Here the CDR3 reads CATSRDWGPQHF. The DNA for the CDR3 is TGTGCCACCAGCAGAGATTGGGGTCCCCAGCATTTT.

This clonotype was recorded only once. The V call is TRBV15, the J call TRBJ1-2, with a weak D call TRBD1 (5 bases). Germline V lookup: CDR1 LNHNV, CDR2 YYDKDF (reference sequence). Trimming left V 0 bases short and J 2 bases short, with 10 bases between. The CDR3 loop spans 15 amino acids. CDR3 nucleotides: TGTGCCACCAGCAGAGACAGGGTGCTGAACTATGGCTACACCTTC. This translates into CATSRDRVLNYGYTF.

This clonotype was detected only a few times. The V call is TRBV25-1, the J call TRBJ1-1, with D uncertain. Germline V gene sequence: CDR1 MGHDK, CDR2 SYGVNS. CDR3 length equals 14 residues. Trimming took 8 bases from V and 0 from J, leaving 13 bases between them. The CDR3 loop is CASRAETMNTEAFF. CDR3 nucleotides: TGTGCCAGCCGCGCCGAGACCATGAACACTGAAGCTTTCTTT.

This chain joins TRBV3-1 and TRBJ1-2; D gene unclear. The CDR3 extends over 13 amino acids. V shed 4 bases and J shed 2 bases, with 8 bases lying between them. Germline CDR1 and CDR2: LGHDT and YNNKEL (reference sequence). CDR3 DNA sequence: TGTGCCAGCAGCCCAAGCAGAAACTATGGCTACACCTTC. Protein: CASSPSRNYGYTF.

There are many counts of this clonotype. The J gene is TRBJ1-1, the V gene TRBV12-3 or TRBV12-4; TRBD1 matches 7 bases. V lost 7 bases to trimming and J lost 6 bases; unmatched junction nucleotides: 2. The CDR3 extends over 11 amino acids. CDR3: CASMTGSEAFF. CDR3 coding DNA: TGTGCCAGCATGACAGGGTCTGAAGCTTTCTTT.

Only a few counts were recorded for this clonotype. In nucleotides, the CDR3 is TGTGCCAGCAGCCCCGGAGGGACAGAATACTACAATGAGCAGTTCTTC. It yields the protein CASSPGGTEYYNEQFF. The chain has TRBV3-1 and TRBJ2-1, with a weak D call TRBD1 (7 bases). V gave up 4 bases and J gave up 3 bases, with 16 bases separating them. CDR3 length: 16 residues. Germline CDR1 reads LGHDT; CDR2 reads YNNKEL (reference sequence).

The V gene is TRBV6-1, the J gene TRBJ2-1, with D possibly called TRBD1 or TRBD2 (5 bases each). This CDR3 region has 15 residues. Germline CDR1 reads MNHNS; CDR2 reads SASEGT. The V and J ends lost 6 bases and 5 bases respectively, with 17 bases between them. The CDR3 region has the DNA TGTGCCAGCAGGATGTCCCGGGGCAATCACAATGAGCAGTTCTTC. This encodes CASRMSRGNHNEQFF.

The rearrangement joins TRBV20-1 to TRBJ2-1; 14 bases align to TRBD2. V lost 0 bases and J lost 9; bases outside the gene matches: 4. The CDR3 consists of 15 residues. CDR1 and CDR2 from the germline V gene are DFQATT and SNEGSKA (reference sequence). In DNA form, the CDR3 reads TGCAGTGCTAGAGATCCGGGGACTAGCGGGGGTGAGCAGTTCTTC. This sequence encodes CSARDPGTSGGEQFF.

The sample holds a few counts of this clonotype. Here the CDR3 DNA reads TGTGCCAGCAGCTTAAGGGGACTAGCGGGAGGGCCGGGGTTAAATGAGCAGTTCTTC. Translating gives CASSLRGLAGGPGLNEQFF. The rearrangement links TRBV11-2 to TRBJ2-1; 16 nucleotides match TRBD2. The germline V gene encodes CDR1 SGHAT and CDR2 FQNNGV. This CDR3 comprises 19 residues. Trimming cost V 2 bases and J 7 bases; bases outside gene matches: 11. The full variable domain, completed using reference TRBV11-2 and TRBJ2-1, is EAGVAQSPRYKIIEKRQSVAFWCNPISGHATLYWYQQILGQGPKLLIQFQNNGVVDDSQLPKDRFSAERLKGVDSTLKIQPAKLEDSAVYLCASSLRGLAGGPGLNEQFFGPGTRLTVL.

This chain's CDR3 is CASSLTPNRGPTDTQYF. CDR3 coding DNA: TGTGCCAGCAGCCTAACCCCAAACAGGGGCCCCACAGATACGCAGTATTTT. The chain employs TRBV7-9 and TRBJ2-3; 7 positions agree with TRBD1. V dropped 5 bases and J dropped 2; count of bases not matched to a gene: 13. This CDR3 spans 17 amino acids. CDR1 is SEHNR, CDR2 FQNEAQ, per germline (reference sequence).

In its sample, this clonotype was seen many times. V gene TRBV28 combines with J gene TRBJ2-2; 10 bases match TRBD2. V lost 6 bases, J lost 7 bases, and 11 bases stayed unmatched. This CDR3 has 16 residues. Germline V gene data show CDR1 as MDHEN and CDR2 as SYDVKM. This CDR3 reads CASSRSGTSVGGELFF. CDR3 DNA: TGTGCCAGCAGCCGGTCCGGGACTAGCGTGGGCGGGGAGCTGTTTTTT.

This clonotype was counted a few times. The CDR3 is CSARDPSGSFYNEQFF. Written as DNA, the CDR3 is TGCAGTGCTAGAGATCCTAGCGGGAGTTTCTACAATGAGCAGTTCTTC. V usage is TRBV20-1 and J usage is TRBJ2-1, with 10 positions matching TRBD2. V was clipped by 0 bases and J by 3 bases; unmatched bases: 5. The CDR3 sequence is 16 residues long. The germline CDR1 and CDR2 sequences are DFQATT and SNEGSKA (reference sequence).

The J gene is TRBJ2-5, the V gene TRBV6-2 or TRBV6-3; weak D call: TRBD1 (6 bases). In germline, CDR1 is MNHEY, CDR2 SVGEGT. The length of the CDR3 is 15 residues. Between the trimmed V and J ends, which lost 0 bases and 1 base, there was a span of 9 bases. This chain's CDR3 is CASSYSTGAQETQYF. The CDR3 nucleotides are TGTGCCAGCAGTTACTCGACAGGAGCCCAAGAGACCCAGTACTTC.

This rearrangement joins TRBV7-2 to TRBJ1-4; D ambiguous. The V gene's germline CDR1 is SGHTA and CDR2 FQGNSA. V dropped 5 bases and J dropped 2 bases, with 12 bases sitting between them. This CDR3 comprises 15 residues. This CDR3 is CASSPERATNEKLFF. The CDR3 DNA sequence: TGTGCCAGCAGCCCAGAGAGGGCGACTAATGAAAAACTGTTTTTT.

This clonotype was found a few times. The V call is TRBV20-1, the J call TRBJ2-1, with D possibly being TRBD2 (6 bases). The CDR3 totals 15 residues. V was pared by 3 bases and J by 7 bases, with 19 bases between. The germline V gene has CDR1 DFQATT and CDR2 SNEGSKA (reference sequence). The DNA of the CDR3 is TGCAGTGCTAGTGTGGCGGGGAATTGGGGGAATGAGCAGTTCTTC. It translates to CSASVAGNWGNEQFF.

The chain joins TRBV29-1 to TRBJ1-6; 8 positions match TRBD1. Looked up from germline, CDR1 is SQVTM and CDR2 is ANQGSEA. V lost 5 bases to trimming and J lost 2 bases; unmatched junction nucleotides: 5. CDR3 length: 15 amino acids. This chain's CDR3 is CSVKTGDAYNSPLHF. The CDR3 DNA reads TGCAGCGTTAAGACAGGGGACGCCTATAATTCACCCCTCCACTTT.